This T cell receptor (beta chain) was retrieved from a study of T cells after yellow fever vaccination. Study at large: Where fractions had low cell numbers, libraries were prepared from them with the SMART-Seq v4 Ultra Low Input RNA kit. General study findings and limits: The booster response re-showed most primary clones: 95% to 96% CD4, almost 90% CD8. The secondary response was weaker, and its peak arrived faster, on day 5 versus 15.

CDR3 length: 15 amino acids. Germline-derived CDR1 and CDR2 are SQVTM and ANQGSEA. The V segment lost 3 bases and the J segment 4 bases; nucleotides outside the gene matches: 8. TCRdb recomputed calls from the 5' RACE reads with MiXCR, one row per CDR3 protein. The sample shows approximately 550,000 distinct CDR3 sequences, 15% to 20% of them seen only once. Details on this clonotype: Its antigen is not known.

This rearrangement joins TRBV29-1 to TRBJ2-1; 8 nucleotides agree with TRBD2. The sequencing used PBMCs, collected 15 days after the yellow fever booster vaccination. The receptor comes from a young man who received the YFV17D yellow fever vaccine. The CDR3 loop is CSVEAAGASYNEQFF. The CDR3 DNA reads TGCAGCGTTGAGGCAGCGGGAGCGTCATACAATGAGCAGTTCTTC.